This T cell receptor (beta chain) was found in a study of T cell responses to AZD1222 COVID-19 vaccine. General study points: Spike was spanned by vaccine-associated CD4 TCRs, with dominance at 160-218 and 743-854. Sampled repertoires all dated from after the peak T cell response.

This CDR3 region has 16 residues. Trimming cost V 0 bases and J 3 bases; bases outside gene matches: 6. In germline, CDR1 is SGHVS, CDR2 FQNEAQ. TCRdb keeps only in-frame clones here, not all; method: immunoSEQ multiplex PCR. The table shows more than 140,000 clones, with 91% occurring only once. A word on this clone: Antigen: not known.

The sequence derives from an adult in good health. This sequence joins TRBV7-8 and TRBJ2-7, with 9 bases fitting TRBD1. The material was peripheral blood, obtained on day 0 of AZD1222 vaccination. The CDR3 sequence: CASSLAGGQGNYEQYF. CDR3 nucleotide sequence: TGTGCCAGCAGCTTAGCGGGAGGACAGGGGAACTACGAGCAGTACTTC. Together with reference TRBV7-8 and TRBJ2-7, the CDR3 gives the full variable domain: GAGVSQSPRYKVAKRGQDVALRCDPISGHVSLFWYQQALGQGPEFLTYFQNEAQLDKSGLPSDRFFAERPEGSVSTLKIQRTQQEDSAVYLCASSLAGGQGNYEQYFGPGTRLTVT.